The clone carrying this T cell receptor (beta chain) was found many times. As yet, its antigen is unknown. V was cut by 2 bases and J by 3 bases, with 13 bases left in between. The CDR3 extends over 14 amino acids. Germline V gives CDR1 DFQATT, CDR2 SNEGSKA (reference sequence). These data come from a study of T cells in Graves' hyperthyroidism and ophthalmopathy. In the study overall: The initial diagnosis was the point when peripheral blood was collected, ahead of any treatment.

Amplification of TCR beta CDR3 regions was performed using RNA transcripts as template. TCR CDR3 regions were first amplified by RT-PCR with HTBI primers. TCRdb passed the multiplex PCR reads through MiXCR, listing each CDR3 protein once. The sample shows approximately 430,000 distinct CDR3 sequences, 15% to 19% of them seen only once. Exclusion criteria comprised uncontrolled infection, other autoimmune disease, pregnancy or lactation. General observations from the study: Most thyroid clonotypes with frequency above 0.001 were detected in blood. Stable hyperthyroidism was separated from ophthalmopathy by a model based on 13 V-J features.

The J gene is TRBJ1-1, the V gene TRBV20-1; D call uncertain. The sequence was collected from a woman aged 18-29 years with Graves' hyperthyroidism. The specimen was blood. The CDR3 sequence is CSARPRGQYTEAFF. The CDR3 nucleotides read TGCAGTGCTAGACCCCGCGGGCAGTACACTGAAGCTTTCTTT.